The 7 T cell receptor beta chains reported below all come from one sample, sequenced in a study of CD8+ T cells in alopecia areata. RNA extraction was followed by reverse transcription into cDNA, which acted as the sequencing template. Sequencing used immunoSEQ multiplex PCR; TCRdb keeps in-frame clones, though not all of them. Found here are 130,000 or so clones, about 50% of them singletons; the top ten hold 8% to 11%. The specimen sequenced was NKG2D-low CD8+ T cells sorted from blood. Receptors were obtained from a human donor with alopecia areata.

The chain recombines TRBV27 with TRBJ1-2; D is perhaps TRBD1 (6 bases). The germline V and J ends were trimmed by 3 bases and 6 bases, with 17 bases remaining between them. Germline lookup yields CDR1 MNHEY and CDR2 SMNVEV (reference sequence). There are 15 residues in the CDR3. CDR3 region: CASSFLGALDDGYTF. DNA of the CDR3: TGTGCCAGCAGTTTTCTGGGGGCCCTTGACGATGGCTACACCTTC.

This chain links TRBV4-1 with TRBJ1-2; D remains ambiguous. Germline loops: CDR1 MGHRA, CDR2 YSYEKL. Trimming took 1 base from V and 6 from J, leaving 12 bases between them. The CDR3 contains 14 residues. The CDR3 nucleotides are TGCGCCAGCAGCCAAGGGACTCTTGGAGATGGCTACACCTTC. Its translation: CASSQGTLGDGYTF.

The CDR3 here is CAWTSGDTQYF. The CDR3 bases are TGTGCCTGGACTTCTGGAGATACGCAGTATTTT. The rearrangement uses TRBV30 and TRBJ2-3; no definite D call. V shed 4 bases and J shed 5 bases, with 7 bases lying between them. The germline V gene encodes CDR1 GTSNPN and CDR2 SVGIG (reference sequence). This CDR3 region has 11 residues.

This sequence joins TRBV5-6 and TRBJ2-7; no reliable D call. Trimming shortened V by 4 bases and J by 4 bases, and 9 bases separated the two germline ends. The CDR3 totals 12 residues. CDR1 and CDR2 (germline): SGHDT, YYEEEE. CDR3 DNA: TGTGCCAGCAGCACCACTACATACGAGCAGTACTTC. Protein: CASSTTTYEQYF.

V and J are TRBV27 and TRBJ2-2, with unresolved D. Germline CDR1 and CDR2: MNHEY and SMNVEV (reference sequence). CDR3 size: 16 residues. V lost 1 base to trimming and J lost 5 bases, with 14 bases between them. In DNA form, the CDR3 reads TGTGCCAGCAGTTTATTGGGTTCCCTAGAGACCGGGGAGCTGTTTTTT. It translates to CASSLLGSLETGELFF.

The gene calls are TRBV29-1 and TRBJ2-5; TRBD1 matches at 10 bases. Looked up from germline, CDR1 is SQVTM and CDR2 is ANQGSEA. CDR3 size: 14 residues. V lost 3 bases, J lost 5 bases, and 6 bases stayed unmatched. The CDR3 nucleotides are TGCAGCGTTGACGACAGGGGGCACGGGGAGACCCAGTACTTC. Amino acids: CSVDDRGHGETQYF.

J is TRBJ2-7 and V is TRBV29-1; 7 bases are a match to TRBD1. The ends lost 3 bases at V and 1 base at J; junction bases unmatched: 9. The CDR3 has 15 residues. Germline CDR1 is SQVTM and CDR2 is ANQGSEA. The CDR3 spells CSVELPDRPSYEQYF. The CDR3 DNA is TGCAGCGTTGAGCTCCCGGACAGGCCATCCTACGAGCAGTACTTC.